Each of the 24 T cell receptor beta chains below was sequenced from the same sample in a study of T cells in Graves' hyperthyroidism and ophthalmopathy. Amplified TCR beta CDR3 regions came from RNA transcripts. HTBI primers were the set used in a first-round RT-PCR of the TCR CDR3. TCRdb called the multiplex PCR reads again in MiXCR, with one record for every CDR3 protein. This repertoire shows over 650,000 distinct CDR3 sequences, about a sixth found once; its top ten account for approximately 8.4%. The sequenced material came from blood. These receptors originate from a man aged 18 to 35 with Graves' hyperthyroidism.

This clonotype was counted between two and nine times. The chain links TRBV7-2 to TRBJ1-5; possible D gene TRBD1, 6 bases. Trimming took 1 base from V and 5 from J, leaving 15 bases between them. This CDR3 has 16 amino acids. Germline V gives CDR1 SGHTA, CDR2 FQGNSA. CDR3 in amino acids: CASSLEGDAPHQPQHF. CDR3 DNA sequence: TGTGCCAGCAGCTTAGAGGGGGACGCCCCCCATCAGCCCCAGCATTTT.

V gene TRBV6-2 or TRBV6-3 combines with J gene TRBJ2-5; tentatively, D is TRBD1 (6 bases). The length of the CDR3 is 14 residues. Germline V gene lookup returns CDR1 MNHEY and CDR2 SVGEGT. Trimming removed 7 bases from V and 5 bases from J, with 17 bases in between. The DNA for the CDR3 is TGTGCCAGCACTCGGGCAGGGGCGCTTGAGACCCAGTACTTC. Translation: CASTRAGALETQYF.

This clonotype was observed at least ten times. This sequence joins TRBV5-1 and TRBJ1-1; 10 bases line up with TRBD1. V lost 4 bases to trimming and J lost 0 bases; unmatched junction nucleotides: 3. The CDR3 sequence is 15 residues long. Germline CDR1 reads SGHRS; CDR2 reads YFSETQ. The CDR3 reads CASSPTGGLNTEAFF. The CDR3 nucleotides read TGCGCCAGCAGCCCGACAGGGGGCCTGAACACTGAAGCTTTCTTT.

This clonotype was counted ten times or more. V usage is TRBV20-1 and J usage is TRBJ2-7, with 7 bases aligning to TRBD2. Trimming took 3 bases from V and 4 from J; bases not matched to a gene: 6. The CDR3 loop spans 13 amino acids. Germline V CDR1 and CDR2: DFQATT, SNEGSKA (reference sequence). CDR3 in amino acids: CSASGSGPYEQYF. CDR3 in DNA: TGCAGTGCTAGCGGTAGCGGGCCTTACGAGCAGTACTTC.

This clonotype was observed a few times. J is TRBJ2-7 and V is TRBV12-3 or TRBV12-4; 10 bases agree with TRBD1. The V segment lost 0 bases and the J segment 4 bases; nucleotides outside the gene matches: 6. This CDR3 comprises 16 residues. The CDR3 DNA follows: TGTGCCAGCAGTTTAGCGGCAGGGACAGGGGTTTACGAGCAGTACTTC. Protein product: CASSLAAGTGVYEQYF.

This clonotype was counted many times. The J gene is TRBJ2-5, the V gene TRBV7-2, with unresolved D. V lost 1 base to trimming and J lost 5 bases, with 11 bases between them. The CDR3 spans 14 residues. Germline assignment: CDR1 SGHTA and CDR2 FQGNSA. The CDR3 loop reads CASSLEYSGETQYF. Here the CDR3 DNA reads TGTGCCAGCAGCTTAGAATACAGTGGGGAGACCCAGTACTTC.

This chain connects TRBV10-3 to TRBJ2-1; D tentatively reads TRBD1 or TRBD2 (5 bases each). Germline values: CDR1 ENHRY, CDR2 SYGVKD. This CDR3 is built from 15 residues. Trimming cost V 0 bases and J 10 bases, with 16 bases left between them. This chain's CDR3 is CAISESVEGLGEQFF. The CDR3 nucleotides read TGTGCCATCAGTGAGTCGGTAGAGGGGCTCGGCGAGCAGTTCTTC.

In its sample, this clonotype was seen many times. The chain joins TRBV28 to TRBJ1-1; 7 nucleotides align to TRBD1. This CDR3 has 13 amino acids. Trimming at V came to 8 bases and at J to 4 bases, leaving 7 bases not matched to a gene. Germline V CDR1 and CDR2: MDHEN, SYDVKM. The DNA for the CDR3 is TGTGCCAGCCCGAAGGGGGCTAGCACTGAAGCTTTCTTT. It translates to CASPKGASTEAFF.

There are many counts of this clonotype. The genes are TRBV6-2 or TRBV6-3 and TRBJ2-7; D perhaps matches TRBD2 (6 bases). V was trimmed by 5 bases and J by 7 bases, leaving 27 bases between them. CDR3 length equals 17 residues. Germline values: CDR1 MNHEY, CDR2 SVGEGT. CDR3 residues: CASSNRPAGSPSGEQYF. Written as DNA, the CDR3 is TGTGCCAGCAGTAACAGACCTGCCGGGAGTCCATCAGGGGAGCAGTACTTC.

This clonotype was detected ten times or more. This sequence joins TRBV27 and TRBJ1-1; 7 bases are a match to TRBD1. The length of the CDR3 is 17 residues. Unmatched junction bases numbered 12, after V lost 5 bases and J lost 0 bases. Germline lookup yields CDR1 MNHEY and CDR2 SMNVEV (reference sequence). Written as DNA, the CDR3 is TGTGCCAGCAGTCGGGGACAACAGGGGACCTTGAACACTGAAGCTTTCTTT. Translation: CASSRGQQGTLNTEAFF.

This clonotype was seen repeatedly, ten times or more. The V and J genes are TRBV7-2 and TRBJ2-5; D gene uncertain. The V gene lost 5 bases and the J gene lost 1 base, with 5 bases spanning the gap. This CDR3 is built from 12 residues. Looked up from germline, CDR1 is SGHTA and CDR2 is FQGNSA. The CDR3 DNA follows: TGTGCCAGCAGCACACTCCAAGAGACCCAGTACTTC. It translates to CASSTLQETQYF.

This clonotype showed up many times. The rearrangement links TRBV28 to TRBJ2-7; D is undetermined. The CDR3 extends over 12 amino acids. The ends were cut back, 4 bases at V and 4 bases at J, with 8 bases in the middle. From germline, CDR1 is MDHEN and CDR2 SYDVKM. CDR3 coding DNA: TGTGCCAGCAGTTCGCAGGATTACGAGCAGTACTTC. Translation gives CASSSQDYEQYF.

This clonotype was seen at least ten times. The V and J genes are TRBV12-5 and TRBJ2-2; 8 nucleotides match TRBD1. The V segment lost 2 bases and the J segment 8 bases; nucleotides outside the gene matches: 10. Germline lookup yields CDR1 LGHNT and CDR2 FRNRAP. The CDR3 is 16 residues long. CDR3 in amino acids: CASGLPPGQGYGELFF. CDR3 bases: TGTGCTAGTGGTTTGCCCCCAGGACAGGGATATGGGGAGCTGTTTTTT.

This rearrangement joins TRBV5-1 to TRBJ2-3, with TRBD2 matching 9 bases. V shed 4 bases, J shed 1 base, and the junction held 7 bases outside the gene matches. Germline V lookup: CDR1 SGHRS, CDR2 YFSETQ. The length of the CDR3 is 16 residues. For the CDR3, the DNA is TGCGCCAGCAGCGGGAGTAGCGGGAGCGGCACAGATACGCAGTATTTT. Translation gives CASSGSSGSGTDTQYF.

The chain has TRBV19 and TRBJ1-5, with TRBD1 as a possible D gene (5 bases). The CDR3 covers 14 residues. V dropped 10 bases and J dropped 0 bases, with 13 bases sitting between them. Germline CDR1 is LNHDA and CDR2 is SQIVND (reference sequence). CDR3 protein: CATSPRDSNQPQHF. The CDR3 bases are TGTGCCACCAGCCCCAGGGATAGCAATCAGCCCCAGCATTTT.

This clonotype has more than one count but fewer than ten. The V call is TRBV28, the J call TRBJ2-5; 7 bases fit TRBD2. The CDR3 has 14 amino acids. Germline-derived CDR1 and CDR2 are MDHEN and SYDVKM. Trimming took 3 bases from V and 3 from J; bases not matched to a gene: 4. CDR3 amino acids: CASSFGGSKETQYF. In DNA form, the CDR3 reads TGTGCCAGCAGTTTTGGCGGGAGCAAAGAGACCCAGTACTTC.

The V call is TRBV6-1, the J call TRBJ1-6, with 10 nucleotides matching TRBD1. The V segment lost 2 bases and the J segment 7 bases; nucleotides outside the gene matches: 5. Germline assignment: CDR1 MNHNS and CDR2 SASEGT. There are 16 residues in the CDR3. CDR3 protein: CASSEWRDRGNSPLHF. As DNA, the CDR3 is TGTGCCAGCAGTGAATGGCGGGACAGGGGCAATTCACCCCTCCACTTT.

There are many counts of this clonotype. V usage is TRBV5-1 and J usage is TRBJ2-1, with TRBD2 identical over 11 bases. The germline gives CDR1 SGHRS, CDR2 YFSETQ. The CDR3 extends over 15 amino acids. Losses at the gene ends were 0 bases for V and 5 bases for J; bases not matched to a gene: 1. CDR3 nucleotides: TGCGCCAGCAGCTTGGAACTAGCGGGAGACAATGAGCAGTTCTTC. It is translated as CASSLELAGDNEQFF.

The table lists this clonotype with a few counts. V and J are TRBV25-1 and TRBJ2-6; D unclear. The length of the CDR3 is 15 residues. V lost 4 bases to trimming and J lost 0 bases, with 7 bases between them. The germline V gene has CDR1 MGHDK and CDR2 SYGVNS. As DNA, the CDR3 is TGTGCCAGCAGTGGAGGTAGCTCTGGGGCCAACGTCCTGACTTTC. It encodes CASSGGSSGANVLTF.

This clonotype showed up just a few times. The CDR3 is CASSVGGGNSPLHF. Here the CDR3 DNA reads TGTGCCAGCAGCGTAGGGGGGGGGAATTCACCCCTCCACTTT. The gene calls are TRBV9 and TRBJ1-6, with a possible D match to TRBD1 (5 bases). Germline V gene lookup returns CDR1 SGDLS and CDR2 YYNGEE. Trimming left V 0 bases short and J 7 bases short, with 8 bases between. CDR3 length: 14 amino acids. Using reference TRBV9 and TRBJ1-6 for the parts outside the CDR3, the full variable domain is DSGVTQTPKHLITATGQRVTLRCSPRSGDLSVYWYQQSLDQGLQFLIQYYNGEERAKGNILERFSAQQFPDLHSELNLSSLELGDSALYFCASSVGGGNSPLHFGNGTRLTVT.

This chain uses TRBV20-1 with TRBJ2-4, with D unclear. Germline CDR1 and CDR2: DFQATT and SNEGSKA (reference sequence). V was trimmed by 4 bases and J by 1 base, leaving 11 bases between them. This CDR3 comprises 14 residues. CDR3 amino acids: CSANSARAKNIQYF. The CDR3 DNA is TGCAGTGCTAACTCGGCTCGGGCCAAAAACATTCAGTACTTC.

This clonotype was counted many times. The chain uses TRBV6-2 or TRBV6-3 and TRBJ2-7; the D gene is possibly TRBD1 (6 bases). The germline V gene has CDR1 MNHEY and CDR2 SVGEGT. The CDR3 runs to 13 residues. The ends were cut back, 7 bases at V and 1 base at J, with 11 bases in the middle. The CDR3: CASTYRVSYEQYF. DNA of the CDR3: TGTGCCAGCACCTACAGGGTATCCTACGAGCAGTACTTC.

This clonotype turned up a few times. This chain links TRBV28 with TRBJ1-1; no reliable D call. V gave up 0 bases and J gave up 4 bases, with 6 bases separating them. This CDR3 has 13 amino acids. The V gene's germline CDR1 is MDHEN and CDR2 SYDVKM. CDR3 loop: CASSLWTGTEAFF. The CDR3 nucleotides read TGTGCCAGCAGTTTATGGACTGGCACTGAAGCTTTCTTT. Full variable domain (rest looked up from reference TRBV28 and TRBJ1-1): DVKVTQSSRYLVKRTGEKVFLECVQDMDHENMFWYRQDPGLGLRLIYFSYDVKMKEKGDIPEGYSVSREKKERFSLILESASTNQTSMYLCASSLWTGTEAFFGQGTRLTVV.

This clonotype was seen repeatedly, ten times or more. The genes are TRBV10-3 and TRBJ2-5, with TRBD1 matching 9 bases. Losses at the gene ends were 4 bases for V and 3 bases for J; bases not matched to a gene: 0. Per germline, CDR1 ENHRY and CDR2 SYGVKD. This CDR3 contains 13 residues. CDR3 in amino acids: CAISGQGEETQYF. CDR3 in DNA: TGTGCCATCAGTGGACAGGGGGAAGAGACCCAGTACTTC.